The T cell receptor (beta chain) under discussion was sequenced for a study of response to subunit inactivated influenza vaccine (dated by TCRdb to the late 2010s). About the study as a whole: To follow how T cells responded to a trivalent subunit inactivated influenza vaccine, the researchers relied on deep quantitative profiling of the T cell receptor repertoire. On the study overall, not on this receptor specifically: According to the authors, only a limited number of new T cells may be recruited by each seasonal influenza vaccination.

Trimming accounts for 2 bases at V and 5 bases at J, while the number of junction bases matched to no gene is 5. The CDR3 measures 15 amino acids from cysteine to phenylalanine. Only CDR3 DNA remains: 45 bases, in frame from the first base. This clonotype was detected only a few times. No antigen is known for it. Per-nucleotide qualities are absent, and no much larger clonotype sits a single base away. The receptor library was made with RT-PCR. For sequencing, an Illumina HiSeq 2500 was employed. Clones were called with MiXCR by TCRdb after fastp trimmed the public reads at Q25, and only in-frame beta chains were retained. Rows matching on CDR3 protein sequence are summarized as one entry with the most common DNA and genes. This sample is represented by 550,000 to 650,000 distinct CDR3 sequences; 12% of them were singletons. The ten largest clones represent 10% to 13% of the sample.

The V and J segments used are TRBV12-3 or TRBV12-4 and TRBJ2-1, and TRBD2 aligns with 8 junction nucleotides. The origin of this receptor is a man aged 45-65 years who received an inactivated influenza vaccine. Donor details come from another sample of the same person, matched by shared clones. Sequences were derived from PBMCs from blood, sampled on the day of vaccination. The nucleotides are TGTGCCAGCAGTTTATCGAGCGGGAGTAACAATGAGCAGTTCTTC. It translates as CASSLSSGSNNEQFF.